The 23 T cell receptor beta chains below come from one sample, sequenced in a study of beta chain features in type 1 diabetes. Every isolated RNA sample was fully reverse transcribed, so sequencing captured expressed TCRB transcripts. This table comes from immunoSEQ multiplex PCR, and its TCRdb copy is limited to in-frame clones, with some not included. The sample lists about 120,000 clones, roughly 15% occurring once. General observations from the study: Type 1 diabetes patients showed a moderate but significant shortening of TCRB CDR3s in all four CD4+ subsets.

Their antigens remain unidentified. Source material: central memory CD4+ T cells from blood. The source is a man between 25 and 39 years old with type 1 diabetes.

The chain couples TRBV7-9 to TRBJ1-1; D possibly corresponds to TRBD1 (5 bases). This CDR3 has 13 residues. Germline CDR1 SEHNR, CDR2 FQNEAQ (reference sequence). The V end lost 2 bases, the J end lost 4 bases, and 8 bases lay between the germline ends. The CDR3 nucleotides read TGTGCCAGCAGCTTATCAGGGCTCACTGAAGCTTTCTTT. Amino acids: CASSLSGLTEAFF.

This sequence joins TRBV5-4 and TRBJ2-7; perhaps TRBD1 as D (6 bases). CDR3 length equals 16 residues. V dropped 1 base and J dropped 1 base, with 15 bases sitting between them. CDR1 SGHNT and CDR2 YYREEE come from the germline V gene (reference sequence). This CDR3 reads CASSLSFTGRSYEQYF. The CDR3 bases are TGTGCCAGCAGCTTGTCTTTTACAGGGCGTTCCTACGAGCAGTACTTC.

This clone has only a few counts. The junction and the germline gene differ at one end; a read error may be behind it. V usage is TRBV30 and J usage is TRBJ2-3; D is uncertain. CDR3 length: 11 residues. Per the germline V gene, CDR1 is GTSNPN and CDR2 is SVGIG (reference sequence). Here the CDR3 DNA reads TGTGCCCGGAGTGTGGGAGATACGCAGTATTTT. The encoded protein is CARSVGDTQYF. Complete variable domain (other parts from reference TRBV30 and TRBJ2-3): SQTIHQWPATLVQPVGSPLSLECTVEGTSNPNLYWYRQAAGRGLQLLFYSVGIGQISSEVPQNLSASRPQDRQFILSSKKLLLSDSGFYLCARSVGDTQYFGPGTRLTVL.

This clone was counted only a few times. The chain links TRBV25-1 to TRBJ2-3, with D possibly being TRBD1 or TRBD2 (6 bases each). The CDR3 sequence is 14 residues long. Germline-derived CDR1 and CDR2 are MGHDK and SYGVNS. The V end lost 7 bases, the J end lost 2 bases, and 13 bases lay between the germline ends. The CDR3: CASNEGGITDTQYF. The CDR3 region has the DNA TGTGCCAGCAACGAGGGGGGAATCACAGATACGCAGTATTTT.

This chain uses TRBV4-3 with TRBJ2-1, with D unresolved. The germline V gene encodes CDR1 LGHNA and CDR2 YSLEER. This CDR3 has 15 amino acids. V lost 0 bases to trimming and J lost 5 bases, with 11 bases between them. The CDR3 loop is CASSQDQAGHNEQFF. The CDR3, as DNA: TGCGCCAGCAGCCAAGATCAGGCTGGCCACAATGAGCAGTTCTTC.

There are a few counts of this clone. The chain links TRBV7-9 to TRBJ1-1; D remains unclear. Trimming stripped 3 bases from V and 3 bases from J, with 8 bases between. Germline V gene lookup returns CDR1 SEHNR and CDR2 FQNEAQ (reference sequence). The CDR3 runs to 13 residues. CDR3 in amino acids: CASSFGEDTEAFF. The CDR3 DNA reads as TGTGCCAGCAGCTTCGGGGAGGACACTGAAGCTTTCTTT.

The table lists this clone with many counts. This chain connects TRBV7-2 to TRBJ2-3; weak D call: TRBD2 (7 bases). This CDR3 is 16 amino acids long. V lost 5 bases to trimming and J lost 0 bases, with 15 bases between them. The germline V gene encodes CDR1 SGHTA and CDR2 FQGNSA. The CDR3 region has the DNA TGTGCCAGCAGCCCAGGGGCGGGGGCAAGCACAGATACGCAGTATTTT. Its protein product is CASSPGAGASTDTQYF.

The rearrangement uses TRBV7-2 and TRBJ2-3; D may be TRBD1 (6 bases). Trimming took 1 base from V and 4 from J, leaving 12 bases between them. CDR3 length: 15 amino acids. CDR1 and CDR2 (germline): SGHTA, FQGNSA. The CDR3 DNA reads TGTGCCAGCAGCTTAGAGAGGGGGATTGCAGATACGCAGTATTTT. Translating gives CASSLERGIADTQYF.

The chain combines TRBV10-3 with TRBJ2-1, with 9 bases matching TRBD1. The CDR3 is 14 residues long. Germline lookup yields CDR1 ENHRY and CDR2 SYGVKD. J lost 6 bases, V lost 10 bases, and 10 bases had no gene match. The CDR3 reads CATNYRGRGNEQFF. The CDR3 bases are TGTGCCACTAACTACAGGGGGCGCGGCAATGAGCAGTTCTTC.

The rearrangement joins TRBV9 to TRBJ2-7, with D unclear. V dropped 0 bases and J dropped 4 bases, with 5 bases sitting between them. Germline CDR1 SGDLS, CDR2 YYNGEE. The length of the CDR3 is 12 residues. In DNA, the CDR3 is TGTGCCAGCAGCGTAGAGGGATACGAGCAGTACTTC. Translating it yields CASSVEGYEQYF.

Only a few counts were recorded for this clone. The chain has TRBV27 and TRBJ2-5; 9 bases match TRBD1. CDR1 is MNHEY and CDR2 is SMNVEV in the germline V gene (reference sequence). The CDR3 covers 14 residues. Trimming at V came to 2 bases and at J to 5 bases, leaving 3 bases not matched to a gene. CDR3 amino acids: CASSLRTGEETQYF. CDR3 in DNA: TGTGCCAGCAGTTTAAGGACAGGGGAGGAGACCCAGTACTTC.

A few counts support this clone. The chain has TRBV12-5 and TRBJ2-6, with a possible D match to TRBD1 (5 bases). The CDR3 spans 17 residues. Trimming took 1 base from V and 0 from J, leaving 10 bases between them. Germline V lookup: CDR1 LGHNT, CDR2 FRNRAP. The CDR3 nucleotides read TGTGCTAGTGGTTTGGCCCTCGACAGCTCTGGGGCCAACGTCCTGACTTTC. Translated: CASGLALDSSGANVLTF.

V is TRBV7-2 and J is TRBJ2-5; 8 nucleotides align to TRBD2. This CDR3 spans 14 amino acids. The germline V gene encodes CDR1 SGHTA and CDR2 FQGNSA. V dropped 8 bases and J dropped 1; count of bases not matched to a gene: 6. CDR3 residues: CASSRSGGQETQYF. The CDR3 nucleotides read TGTGCCAGCTCGCGGAGCGGGGGCCAAGAGACCCAGTACTTC.

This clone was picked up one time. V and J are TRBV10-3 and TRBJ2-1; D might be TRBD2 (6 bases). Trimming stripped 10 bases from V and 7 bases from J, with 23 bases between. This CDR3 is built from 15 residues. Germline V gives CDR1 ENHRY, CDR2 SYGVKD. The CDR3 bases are TGTGCCACCAACCCCTCGGGCGGGGATGGGAATGAGCAGTTCTTC. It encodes CATNPSGGDGNEQFF.

The CDR3 loop reads CAGTANTGGELFF. In nucleotides, the CDR3 is TGTGCGGGGACAGCCAACACGGGCGGGGAGCTGTTTTTT. This rearrangement joins TRBV30 to TRBJ2-2, with 7 positions matching TRBD1. The CDR3 runs to 13 residues. Per germline, CDR1 GTSNPN and CDR2 SVGIG (reference sequence).

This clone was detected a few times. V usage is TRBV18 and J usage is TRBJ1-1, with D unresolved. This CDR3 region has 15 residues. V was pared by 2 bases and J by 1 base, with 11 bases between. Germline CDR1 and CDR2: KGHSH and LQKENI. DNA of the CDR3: TGTGCCAGCTCACCAACCCCAGTGGCGAACACTGAAGCTTTCTTT. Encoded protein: CASSPTPVANTEAFF. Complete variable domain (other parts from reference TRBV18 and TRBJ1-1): NAGVMQNPRHLVRRRGQEARLRCSPMKGHSHVYWYRQLPEEGLKFMVYLQKENIIDESGMPKERFSAEFPKEGPSILRIQQVVRGDSAAYFCASSPTPVANTEAFFGQGTRLTVV.

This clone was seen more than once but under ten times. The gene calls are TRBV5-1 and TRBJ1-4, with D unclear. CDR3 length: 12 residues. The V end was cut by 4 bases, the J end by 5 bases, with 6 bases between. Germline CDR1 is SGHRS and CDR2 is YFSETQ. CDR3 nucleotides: TGCGCCAGCAGCATTACAAATGAAAAACTGTTTTTT. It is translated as CASSITNEKLFF.

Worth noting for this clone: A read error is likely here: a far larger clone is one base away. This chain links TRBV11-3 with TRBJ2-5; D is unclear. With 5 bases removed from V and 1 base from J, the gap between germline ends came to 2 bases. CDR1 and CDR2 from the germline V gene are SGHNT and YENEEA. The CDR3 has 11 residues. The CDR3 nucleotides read TGTGCCAGCAGCACCCAAGAGACCCAGTACTTC. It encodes CASSTQETQYF.

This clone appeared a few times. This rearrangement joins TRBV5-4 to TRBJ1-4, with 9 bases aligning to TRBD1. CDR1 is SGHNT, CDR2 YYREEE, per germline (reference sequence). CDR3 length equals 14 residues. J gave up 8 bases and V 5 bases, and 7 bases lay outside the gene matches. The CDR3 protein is CASRSGQGREKLFF. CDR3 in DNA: TGTGCCAGCAGATCGGGACAGGGTCGGGAAAAACTGTTTTTT. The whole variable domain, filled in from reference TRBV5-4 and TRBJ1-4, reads ETGVTQSPTHLIKTRGQQVTLRCSSQSGHNTVSWYQQALGQGPQFIFQYYREEENGRGNFPPRFSGLQFPNYSSELNVNALELDDSALYLCASRSGQGREKLFFGSGTQLSVL.

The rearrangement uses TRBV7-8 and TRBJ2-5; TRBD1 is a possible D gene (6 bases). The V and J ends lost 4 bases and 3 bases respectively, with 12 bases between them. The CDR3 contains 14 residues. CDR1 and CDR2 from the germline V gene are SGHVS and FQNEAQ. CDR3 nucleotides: TGTGCCAGCAGCTCCAAGACAGGAAAAGAGACCCAGTACTTC. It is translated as CASSSKTGKETQYF.

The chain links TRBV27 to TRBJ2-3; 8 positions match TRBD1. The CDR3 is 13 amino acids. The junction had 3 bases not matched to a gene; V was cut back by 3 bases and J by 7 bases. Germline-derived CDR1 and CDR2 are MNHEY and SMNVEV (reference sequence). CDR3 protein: CASSLDRVNTQYF. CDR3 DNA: TGTGCCAGCAGTTTGGACAGGGTGAATACGCAGTATTTT.

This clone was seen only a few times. CDR3 in DNA: TGCAGTGTACCGGGACAGGGATTGGAGACCCAGTACTTC. This sequence encodes CSVPGQGLETQYF. The V call is TRBV29-1, the J call TRBJ2-5; 9 bases align to TRBD1. Per germline, CDR1 SQVTM and CDR2 ANQGSEA. The CDR3 spans 13 residues.

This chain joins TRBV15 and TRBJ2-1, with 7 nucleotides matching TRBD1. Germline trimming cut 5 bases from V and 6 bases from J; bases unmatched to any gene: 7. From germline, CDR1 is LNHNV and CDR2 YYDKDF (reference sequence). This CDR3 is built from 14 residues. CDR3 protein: CATSDRRDSNEQFF. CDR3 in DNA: TGTGCCACCAGCGACCGAAGGGACAGCAATGAGCAGTTCTTC.